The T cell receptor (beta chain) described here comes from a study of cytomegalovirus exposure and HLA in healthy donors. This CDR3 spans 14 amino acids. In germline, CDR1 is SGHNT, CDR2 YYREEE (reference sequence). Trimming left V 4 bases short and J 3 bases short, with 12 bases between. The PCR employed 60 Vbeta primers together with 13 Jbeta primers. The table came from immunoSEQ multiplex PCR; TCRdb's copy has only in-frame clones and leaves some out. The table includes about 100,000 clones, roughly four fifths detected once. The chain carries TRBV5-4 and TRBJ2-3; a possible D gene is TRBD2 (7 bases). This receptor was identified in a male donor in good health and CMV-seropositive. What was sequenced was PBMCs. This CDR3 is CASSAGAYTDTQYF. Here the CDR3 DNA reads TGTGCCAGCAGCGCGGGGGCGTATACAGATACGCAGTATTTT.